This TCR beta chain was profiled in a study of shared clonotypes between healthy human individuals. In the study overall: Sampling drew on donors who were two women and a few men aged 18 to 49.

The assay was immunoSEQ multiplex PCR, and TCRdb's table has in-frame clones only and misses some. The profile covers about 2.2 million clones, with 93% appearing a single time and less than 2% taken by the ten largest. The CDR3 totals 12 residues. CDR1 and CDR2 (germline): SGHNT, YYREEE (reference sequence). V was cut by 0 bases and J by 5 bases, with 5 bases left in between. Findings of the study overall: Only blood samples were collected, and tissue repertoires likely differ. At large depth, rarefaction still showed sorted-subset sequencing to be incomplete.

Naive CD8 cells were CD45RO-negative, positively selected for CCR7, excluding terminally differentiated effector memory CD45RA+ cells. As for this clone: Its matching antigen is unknown. Other DNA sequences within the sample encode an identical CDR3.

The sample consisted of naive CD8+ T cells from PBMCs. The clonotype comes from a man between 18 and 35 years old in good health. Some clones in this sample may be carry-over from other donors' samples. This sequence joins TRBV5-4 and TRBJ1-1; D remains ambiguous. The CDR3 coding sequence is TGTGCCAGCAGCTTGGTAGGTACTGAAGCTTTCTTT. Translated: CASSLVGTEAFF.